Each of the 24 T cell receptor beta chains below was sequenced from the same sample in a study of T cell responses to AZD1222 COVID-19 vaccine (TCRdb year 2021). Library construction relied on the immunoSEQ multiplex PCR assay. The immuneACCESS repertoire file appears here via TCRdb, limited to in-frame rearrangements. These files lack a portion of the clones; in checked studies, under half of the deficit traces to unresolved V genes, and the cause of the others is not known. The sample data list about 120,000 clones, and 70% to 90% of these were observed just once. Roughly 4% of the sample is held by the ten biggest clonotypes. The sample's time point label, in plain terms: about 28 days (+/-7) after the second vaccine dose. This material consisted of peripheral blood, taken 28 days after the second AZD1222 dose. All receptors come from an adult who received the AZD1222 COVID-19 vaccine.

This clone has more than one count but fewer than ten. The chain couples TRBV6-2 or TRBV6-3 to TRBJ2-2; possible D gene TRBD2, 6 bases. Trimming took 6 bases from V and 3 from J, leaving 14 bases between them. CDR1 is MNHEY and CDR2 is SVGEGT in the germline V gene. The CDR3 totals 15 residues. Here the CDR3 reads CASSRDGGYTGELFF. CDR3 DNA sequence: TGTGCCAGCAGCCGGGACGGGGGATACACCGGGGAGCTGTTTTTT.

The V and J genes are TRBV7-2 and TRBJ1-5; perhaps TRBD1 as D (6 bases). The V gene lost 7 bases and the J gene lost 5 bases, with 15 bases spanning the gap. The CDR3 is made up of 14 amino acids. In germline, CDR1 is SGHTA, CDR2 FQGNSA. This chain's CDR3 is CASIFPGADQPQHF. In DNA, the CDR3 is TGTGCCAGCATCTTCCCAGGGGCAGATCAGCCCCAGCATTTT.

The chain carries TRBV2 and TRBJ1-2; 9 bases map to TRBD1. The V gene end was trimmed by 8 bases and the J gene end by 4 bases; junction bases not matched to a gene: 8. The CDR3 spans 14 residues. Germline CDR1 SNHLY, CDR2 FYNNEI. The chain's CDR3 is CASQGQGTIYGYTF. The DNA of the CDR3 is TGTGCCAGCCAGGGACAGGGTACGATCTATGGCTACACCTTC.

The rearrangement uses TRBV20-1 and TRBJ1-4; D not certain. CDR3 size: 11 residues. Germline V CDR1 and CDR2: DFQATT, SNEGSKA (reference sequence). V was trimmed by 3 bases and J by 6 bases, leaving 5 bases between them. The CDR3 loop is CSARRDEKLFF. The DNA of the CDR3 is TGCAGTGCTAGGAGGGATGAAAAACTGTTTTTT.

A remark on this clone: One junction end does not reproduce the germline sequence, and a read error may be involved. V gene TRBV12-3 or TRBV12-4 combines with J gene TRBJ1-1; TRBD1 might be the D (6 bases). This CDR3 region has 11 residues. This CDR3 reads CASSLGRGGIF. CDR3 bases: TGTGCCAGCAGTTTAGGCAGGGGAGGGATCTTT.

This clone is a singleton in its sample. V gene TRBV6-5 combines with J gene TRBJ2-7; 12 bases match TRBD2. Germline trimming cut 7 bases from V and 9 bases from J; bases unmatched to any gene: 7. This CDR3 has 13 residues. From germline, CDR1 is MNHEY and CDR2 SVGAGI. CDR3: CASIGLAGQRQYF. In nucleotides, the CDR3 is TGTGCCAGCATTGGACTAGCGGGGCAACGGCAGTACTTC.

The chain carries TRBV4-3 and TRBJ1-2; possible D gene TRBD1, 5 bases. The CDR3 spans 14 residues. Germline CDR1 LGHNA, CDR2 YSLEER. The V and J ends lost 3 bases and 4 bases respectively, with 12 bases between them. The CDR3 DNA is TGCGCCAGCAGCCACCTTGACAGAGTCTATGGCTACACCTTC. Amino acid sequence: CASSHLDRVYGYTF.

This clone was picked up a small number of times. The chain carries TRBV4-1 and TRBJ2-1; 8 bases align to TRBD2. The junction had 12 bases not matched to a gene; V was cut back by 4 bases and J by 10 bases. The CDR3 length is 15 residues. Germline V lookup: CDR1 MGHRA, CDR2 YSYEKL. The CDR3 sequence is CASSRERERVLEQFF. The CDR3 bases are TGCGCCAGCAGCCGAGAGCGGGAGCGCGTACTAGAGCAGTTCTTC.

The chain uses TRBV27 and TRBJ2-1; TRBD1 agrees at 7 bases. CDR3 length equals 13 residues. The germline V gene encodes CDR1 MNHEY and CDR2 SMNVEV (reference sequence). Trimming removed 2 bases from V and 8 bases from J; junction bases left unmatched: 3. CDR3 in amino acids: CASSLDRVYEQFF. CDR3 DNA: TGTGCCAGCAGTTTAGACAGGGTCTATGAGCAGTTCTTC.

The chain employs TRBV30 and TRBJ1-5; D perhaps matches TRBD1 (5 bases). This CDR3 region has 14 residues. From germline, CDR1 is GTSNPN and CDR2 SVGIG (reference sequence). Trimming left V 2 bases short and J 0 bases short, with 8 bases between. CDR3 DNA sequence: TGTGCCTGGAGTATCGACAGTAGCAATCAGCCCCAGCATTTT. Protein product: CAWSIDSSNQPQHF.

This chain links TRBV5-1 with TRBJ2-2; D is possibly TRBD1 (5 bases). Trimming stripped 1 base from V and 5 bases from J, with 12 bases between. The CDR3 runs 15 residues. From germline, CDR1 is SGHRS and CDR2 YFSETQ. The CDR3 spells CASSLLGLETGELFF. The DNA of the CDR3 is TGCGCCAGCAGCTTGTTGGGGCTGGAGACCGGGGAGCTGTTTTTT. Full variable domain (remainder filled in from reference TRBV5-1 and TRBJ2-2): KAGVTQTPRYLIKTRGQQVTLSCSPISGHRSVSWYQQTPGQGLQFLFEYFSETQRNKGNFPGRFSGRQFSNSRSEMNVSTLELGDSALYLCASSLLGLETGELFFGEGSRLTVL.

The V call is TRBV14, the J call TRBJ2-3; 8 bases match TRBD2. The CDR3 contains 18 residues. The V gene end was trimmed by 0 bases and the J gene end by 0 bases; junction bases not matched to a gene: 8. CDR1 SGHDN and CDR2 FVKESK come from the germline V gene. CDR3 residues: CASSQESLSSGSTDTQYF. The CDR3 coding sequence is TGTGCCAGCAGCCAAGAAAGTCTATCTAGCGGGAGCACAGATACGCAGTATTTT. Full variable domain (rest looked up from reference TRBV14 and TRBJ2-3): EAGVTQFPSHSVIEKGQTVTLRCDPISGHDNLYWYRRVMGKEIKFLLHFVKESKQDESGMPNNRFLAERTGGTYSTLKVQPAELEDSGVYFCASSQESLSSGSTDTQYFGPGTRLTVL.

The chain employs TRBV7-9 and TRBJ2-3; 13 bases map to TRBD2. Trimming cost V 5 bases and J 4 bases; bases outside gene matches: 3. Germline V gene sequence: CDR1 SEHNR, CDR2 FQNEAQ (reference sequence). The CDR3 sequence is 15 residues long. The CDR3: CASSPGTSGADTQYF. CDR3 nucleotides: TGTGCCAGCAGCCCCGGGACTAGCGGGGCAGATACGCAGTATTTT.

The rearrangement uses TRBV5-4 and TRBJ2-1; 8 bases fit TRBD1. Per germline, CDR1 SGHNT and CDR2 YYREEE (reference sequence). This CDR3 is built from 15 residues. Trimming removed 0 bases from V and 8 bases from J; junction bases left unmatched: 7. CDR3 in amino acids: CASSLDLQGADEQFF. CDR3 nucleotides: TGTGCCAGCAGCTTGGATTTGCAGGGGGCCGATGAGCAGTTCTTC.

The genes are TRBV5-1 and TRBJ1-3; a possible D gene is TRBD1 (6 bases). Per the germline V gene, CDR1 is SGHRS and CDR2 is YFSETQ. Trimming cost V 4 bases and J 7 bases, with 9 bases left between them. CDR3 size: 12 residues. The CDR3 is CASSPDRNTIYF. In DNA, the CDR3 is TGCGCCAGCAGCCCCGACAGGAACACCATATATTTT. Drawing the rest from reference TRBV5-1 and TRBJ1-3, the complete variable domain is KAGVTQTPRYLIKTRGQQVTLSCSPISGHRSVSWYQQTPGQGLQFLFEYFSETQRNKGNFPGRFSGRQFSNSRSEMNVSTLELGDSALYLCASSPDRNTIYFGEGSWLTVV.

CDR3 loop: CASSGPEPGQGGIDTQYF. The CDR3 region has the DNA TGTGCCAGTAGCGGACCGGAGCCGGGACAGGGAGGTATAGATACGCAGTATTTT. V is TRBV19 and J is TRBJ2-3; 9 bases fit TRBD1. The CDR3 length is 18 residues. Germline assignment: CDR1 LNHDA and CDR2 SQIVND (reference sequence). Trimming cost V 6 bases and J 5 bases; bases outside gene matches: 18.

The chain has TRBV4-1 and TRBJ1-1, with D perhaps matching TRBD1 (5 bases). This CDR3 has 13 residues. Germline lookup yields CDR1 MGHRA and CDR2 YSYEKL. Trimming removed 4 bases at V and 2 bases at J, with 8 bases between. In DNA form, the CDR3 reads TGCGCCAGCAGCCGGGACGGCAACACTGAAGCTTTCTTT. Protein product: CASSRDGNTEAFF.

This clone was observed a few times. The V call is TRBV5-8, the J call TRBJ2-7; 7 bases fit TRBD1. Germline-derived CDR1 and CDR2 are SGHTS and YDEGEE. Trimming cost V 4 bases and J 0 bases; bases outside gene matches: 4. The length of the CDR3 is 14 residues. The CDR3 DNA sequence: TGTGCCAGCAGCCGTAGACAGGGCTCCTACGAGCAGTACTTC. This encodes CASSRRQGSYEQYF. Looking up the rest from reference TRBV5-8 and TRBJ2-7 gives the full variable domain: EAGVTQSPTHLIKTRGQQATLRCSPISGHTSVYWYQQALGLGLQFLLWYDEGEERNRGNFPPRFSGRQFPNYSSELNVNALELEDSALYLCASSRRQGSYEQYFGPGTRLTVT.

This sequence joins TRBV11-2 and TRBJ1-1, with TRBD1 matching 8 bases. The CDR3 sequence is 15 residues long. The germline V gene has CDR1 SGHAT and CDR2 FQNNGV. V trimming: 5 bases; J trimming: 2 bases; junction bases outside the gene matches: 7. CDR3 bases: TGTGCCAGCAGCCCCCGGACAGGGAGTAACACTGAAGCTTTCTTT. Residues: CASSPRTGSNTEAFF. Supplemented by reference TRBV11-2 and TRBJ1-1, the full variable domain reads EAGVAQSPRYKIIEKRQSVAFWCNPISGHATLYWYQQILGQGPKLLIQFQNNGVVDDSQLPKDRFSAERLKGVDSTLKIQPAKLEDSAVYLCASSPRTGSNTEAFFGQGTRLTVV.

The J gene is TRBJ1-2, the V gene TRBV9; 8 bases agree with TRBD1. The germline V gene has CDR1 SGDLS and CDR2 YYNGEE. This CDR3 is 16 amino acids long. Germline trimming cut 0 bases from V and 7 bases from J; bases unmatched to any gene: 11. This chain's CDR3 is CASSVAPPGGVGGYTF. The CDR3 region has the DNA TGTGCCAGCAGCGTAGCTCCCCCAGGGGGCGTGGGTGGCTACACCTTC.

V is TRBV14 and J is TRBJ1-1; maybe TRBD1 (5 bases). The CDR3 sequence is 15 residues long. The ends were cut back, 4 bases at V and 5 bases at J, with 17 bases in the middle. CDR1 SGHDN and CDR2 FVKESK come from the germline V gene. CDR3 amino acids: CASSLRTGRGTEAFF. The CDR3 DNA reads as TGTGCCAGCAGCCTTCGAACGGGGAGGGGAACTGAAGCTTTCTTT.

The chain carries TRBV7-9 and TRBJ1-1; D remains ambiguous. Between the trimmed V and J ends, which lost 0 bases and 8 bases, there was a span of 4 bases. The CDR3 length is 11 residues. CDR1 is SEHNR, CDR2 FQNEAQ, per germline (reference sequence). This CDR3 reads CASSLAGEAFF. CDR3 bases: TGTGCCAGCAGCTTAGCAGGCGAAGCTTTCTTT.

This clone was seen once. The CDR3 region is CASSLGGARGYTF. In DNA form, the CDR3 reads TGTGCCAGCAGTTTAGGGGGGGCGCGAGGCTACACCTTC. The chain joins TRBV28 to TRBJ1-2; TRBD1 is a possible D gene (6 bases). This CDR3 contains 13 residues. Looked up from germline, CDR1 is MDHEN and CDR2 is SYDVKM. V was cut by 2 bases and J by 8 bases, with 12 bases left in between.

The J gene is TRBJ2-1, the V gene TRBV10-3, with 9 positions matching TRBD2. Germline CDR1 reads ENHRY; CDR2 reads SYGVKD. CDR3 length equals 16 residues. J was trimmed by 8 bases and V by 3 bases; bases with no gene match: 11. The CDR3 reads CAISDPAGGPLDEQFF. The CDR3 DNA sequence: TGTGCCATCAGTGACCCGGCGGGGGGGCCCCTTGATGAGCAGTTCTTC.